This T cell receptor beta chain was recovered during a study of blood T cell repertoires in COVID-19. The repertoire was sequenced with immunoSEQ multiplex PCR; TCRdb's copy has only in-frame clones and lacks some. The sample yields over 140,000 clones, nearly 80% seen once. Trimming left V 0 bases short and J 0 bases short, with 9 bases between. Germline lookup yields CDR1 SGHRS and CDR2 YFSETQ. The CDR3 extends over 16 amino acids. The V call is TRBV5-1, the J call TRBJ2-2; no reliable D call. This receptor was taken from a woman aged 45 to 65 who had recovered from COVID-19. The sample taken for sequencing was PBMCs or T cells enriched from blood (not recorded which). CDR3 nucleotides: TGCGCCAGCAGCTTGGACGAACAGCCGAACACCGGGGAGCTGTTTTTT. Protein sequence: CASSLDEQPNTGELFF.